The clone carrying this TCR beta chain was detected a few times. Its matching antigen is unknown. The collection from each donor was one heparinised blood draw averaging around 120 mL. This sample stems from a study of beta chain features in type 1 diabetes. About the research overall: Cells sorted and examined across all samples totaled approximately 100 million.

Overall study findings and caveats: Compared with healthy donors, patients appeared to share more similar naive, central memory and regulatory TCRB repertoires.

Every bit of the isolated RNA underwent reverse transcription, so sequencing read expressed TCRB transcripts. Libraries were prepared by immunoSEQ multiplex PCR; TCRdb keeps only in-frame clonotypes and omits some of them. The sample consists of a few hundred thousand clones, roughly a fifth of them appearing once. With 1 base clipped from V and 4 bases from J, the junction kept 3 bases outside the gene matches. The CDR3 covers 15 residues. The V gene's germline CDR1 is SGHDN and CDR2 FVKESK. Sequencing input: naive CD4+ T cells from blood. The V call is TRBV14, the J call TRBJ1-2; 10 nucleotides line up with TRBD1. This clonotype was sampled from a woman younger than 35 in good health. CDR3: CASSQGQGAFYGYTF. Written as DNA, the CDR3 is TGTGCCAGCAGCCAAGGACAGGGGGCTTTCTATGGCTACACCTTC.